Presented here are 17 T cell receptor beta chains from one specimen sequenced in a study of blood T cell repertoires in COVID-19. The method was immunoSEQ multiplex PCR; TCRdb's version includes in-frame clones alone and lacks a portion of them. Altogether about 330,000 clones are present, 80% to 90% being singletons, with the ten largest covering approximately 9.3%. Material for sequencing was peripheral blood. The receptors were sampled from a man aged 25 to 40 with COVID-19, enrolled during active disease.

The rearrangement joins TRBV7-3 to TRBJ1-2, with TRBD1 identical over 7 bases. V lost 1 base to trimming and J lost 3 bases; unmatched junction nucleotides: 8. This CDR3 spans 16 amino acids. The germline CDR1 and CDR2 sequences are SGHTA and FQGTGA. The CDR3 reads CASSLSSLDRDYGYTF. CDR3 bases: TGTGCCAGCAGCTTAAGCTCATTAGACAGGGACTATGGCTACACCTTC.

The chain is built from TRBV4-3 and TRBJ2-7, with TRBD1 as a possible D gene (6 bases). The germline V and J ends were trimmed by 1 base and 0 bases, with 10 bases remaining between them. Germline V lookup: CDR1 LGHNA, CDR2 YSLEER. The CDR3 is 15 amino acids. The CDR3 nucleotides read TGCGCCAGCAGCCAAGGGCTGGGACACTCCTACGAGCAGTACTTC. It codes for CASSQGLGHSYEQYF.

This rearrangement joins TRBV7-3 to TRBJ2-3; perhaps TRBD2 as D (5 bases). V lost 5 bases, J lost 3 bases, and 18 bases lay in between. Germline V gene lookup returns CDR1 SGHTA and CDR2 FQGTGA. The CDR3 totals 16 residues. The CDR3 loop reads CASSRGGSGRTDTQYF. Here the CDR3 DNA reads TGTGCCAGCAGCCGGGGTGGGAGCGGACGGACAGATACGCAGTATTTT.

The chain has TRBV19 and TRBJ1-5; D perhaps matches TRBD1 (6 bases). Germline lookup yields CDR1 LNHDA and CDR2 SQIVND (reference sequence). This CDR3 spans 14 amino acids. The V gene lost 7 bases and the J gene lost 6 bases, with 16 bases spanning the gap. The CDR3 DNA reads TGTGCCAGTAATAACAGGGTTCGCGCTCAGCCCCAGCATTTT. Its translation: CASNNRVRAQPQHF.

The chain carries TRBV6-2 or TRBV6-3 and TRBJ1-2; TRBD1 is a possible D gene (5 bases). The CDR3 totals 18 residues. V lost 0 bases and J lost 2, with 19 bases in between. CDR1 and CDR2 (germline): MNHEY, SVGEGT. The CDR3, as DNA: TGTGCCAGCAGTTACTCGGGTTACGCCGAAGCAGGGAACTATGGCTACACCTTC. It yields the protein CASSYSGYAEAGNYGYTF.

The V gene is TRBV24-1, the J gene TRBJ1-2; 8 nucleotides line up with TRBD1. The CDR3 has 12 amino acids. Trimming at V came to 7 bases and at J to 7 bases, leaving 4 bases not matched to a gene. The V gene's germline CDR1 is KGHDR and CDR2 SFDVKD. The CDR3 coding sequence is TGTGCCACCAGGGACAGGGTGGGTGGCTACACCTTC. Translated, it gives CATRDRVGGYTF.

The V call is TRBV19, the J call TRBJ2-7, with 7 bases that match TRBD1. Unmatched junction bases numbered 12, after V lost 5 bases and J lost 2 bases. The CDR3 has 16 amino acids. CDR1 is LNHDA, CDR2 SQIVND, per germline (reference sequence). The CDR3 nucleotides read TGTGCCAGTAGTGCCGGGACAGCCAAAACCACCTACGAGCAGTACTTC. This encodes CASSAGTAKTTYEQYF.

This chain links TRBV6-1 with TRBJ2-5, with D tentatively TRBD2 (6 bases). The CDR3 consists of 16 residues. Trimming took 3 bases from V and 7 from J, leaving 21 bases between them. The germline CDR1 and CDR2 sequences are MNHNS and SASEGT. The CDR3 DNA follows: TGTGCCAGCAGTGAGGGGGGTAGCCTCAGGACGGGGACCCAGTACTTC. This encodes CASSEGGSLRTGTQYF.

The gene calls are TRBV10-3 and TRBJ2-7, with D unresolved. The CDR3 consists of 11 residues. Trimming removed 2 bases at V and 6 bases at J, with 5 bases between. Germline values: CDR1 ENHRY, CDR2 SYGVKD. The DNA of the CDR3 is TGTGCCATCAGTGAGATGAGCGAGCAGTACTTC. Translated, it gives CAISEMSEQYF.

The chain uses TRBV7-9 and TRBJ2-7; 10 nucleotides match TRBD1. V was clipped by 2 bases and J by 3 bases; unmatched bases: 4. The CDR3 runs to 15 residues. Germline CDR1 reads SEHNR; CDR2 reads FQNEAQ (reference sequence). This CDR3 reads CASSLTWTGGYEQYF. In DNA form, the CDR3 reads TGTGCCAGCAGCTTAACTTGGACAGGGGGCTACGAGCAGTACTTC. Full variable domain (missing parts from reference TRBV7-9 and TRBJ2-7): DTGVSQNPRHKITKRGQNVTFRCDPISEHNRLYWYRQTLGQGPEFLTYFQNEAQLEKSRLLSDRFSAERPKGSFSTLEIQRTEQGDSAMYLCASSLTWTGGYEQYFGPGTRLTVT.

The rearrangement joins TRBV5-5 to TRBJ2-1; 11 bases map to TRBD2. The V segment lost 2 bases and the J segment 2 bases; nucleotides outside the gene matches: 6. The germline V gene has CDR1 SGHKS and CDR2 YYEKEE (reference sequence). CDR3 size: 17 residues. The CDR3 coding sequence is TGTGCCAGCAGCTTAGATAGCGGGGGGGCTCCCTACAATGAGCAGTTCTTC. This sequence encodes CASSLDSGGAPYNEQFF.

The chain joins TRBV30 to TRBJ2-7, with 12 bases identical to TRBD2. Losses at the gene ends were 3 bases for V and 2 bases for J; bases not matched to a gene: 2. The germline CDR1 and CDR2 sequences are GTSNPN and SVGIG (reference sequence). The CDR3 is 14 residues long. For the CDR3, the DNA is TGTGCCTGGAGACTAGCGGGAGGAACCTACGAGCAGTACTTC. Translating gives CAWRLAGGTYEQYF.

The chain has TRBV5-4 and TRBJ2-5; 15 positions agree with TRBD2. The junction had 8 bases not matched to a gene; V was cut back by 3 bases and J by 2 bases. This CDR3 is 18 amino acids long. Germline CDR1 is SGHNT and CDR2 is YYREEE (reference sequence). The CDR3 spells CASSWGTSGRSGQETQYF. CDR3 sequence (DNA): TGTGCCAGCAGCTGGGGGACTAGCGGGAGGTCGGGGCAAGAGACCCAGTACTTC.

The chain joins TRBV7-2 to TRBJ1-6; D is undetermined. This CDR3 is built from 17 residues. Per the germline V gene, CDR1 is SGHTA and CDR2 is FQGNSA. V shed 4 bases and J shed 10 bases, with 23 bases lying between them. The CDR3 region has the DNA TGTGCCAGCAGCTCCGAGTCTGTGGTGCGGGTGGGGTCACCCCTCCACTTT. Encoded protein: CASSSESVVRVGSPLHF.

This sequence joins TRBV6-6 and TRBJ1-2, with D maybe TRBD1 (6 bases). Trimming took off 5 bases at V and 7 bases at J, with 17 bases between the two ends. Germline CDR1 MNHNY, CDR2 SVGAGI (reference sequence). The CDR3 length is 14 residues. The CDR3 DNA reads TGTGCCAGCAGTCCCGATACAGGGAGGGGTGGCTACACCTTC. It codes for CASSPDTGRGGYTF.

The chain is built from TRBV19 and TRBJ1-1; no firm D call. V was shortened by 1 base and J by 3 bases, with 12 bases between the two germline ends. The CDR3 loop spans 15 amino acids. Germline CDR1 reads LNHDA; CDR2 reads SQIVND (reference sequence). CDR3 region: CASSIAAGAYTEAFF. DNA for the CDR3: TGTGCCAGTAGTATAGCGGCAGGTGCTTACACTGAAGCTTTCTTT.

The CDR3 region has the DNA TGTGCCAGCAGTGATCCGGGACAGTACTCTGGAAACACCATATATTTT. Its translation is CASSDPGQYSGNTIYF. The J gene is TRBJ1-3, the V gene TRBV6-1; 7 bases fit TRBD1. This CDR3 comprises 16 residues. Germline trimming cut 3 bases from V and 0 bases from J; bases unmatched to any gene: 5. From germline, CDR1 is MNHNS and CDR2 SASEGT.